This entry lists 3 T cell receptor beta chains sequenced from one sample in a study of cytomegalovirus exposure and HLA in healthy donors. The PCR used 60 Vbeta and 13 Jbeta primers. Assay used: immunoSEQ multiplex PCR; TCRdb lists only in-frame clones, some missing. The profile shows around 160,000 clones, roughly four fifths of them singletons. The source material was PBMCs. The source is a man aged 45-65 years in good health and CMV-seropositive.

This chain uses TRBV4-3 with TRBJ2-2, with TRBD1 identical over 9 bases. Germline-derived CDR1 and CDR2 are LGHNA and YSLEER. Germline trimming cut 3 bases from V and 6 bases from J; bases unmatched to any gene: 5. CDR3 length: 15 amino acids. The CDR3 is CASSQDRGSPGELFF. Here the CDR3 DNA reads TGCGCCAGCAGCCAGGACAGGGGAAGTCCCGGGGAGCTGTTTTTT.

Concerning this clone: Compared with germline, one end of the junction differs, possibly owing to a read error. The rearrangement links TRBV7-9 to TRBJ1-5, with a tentative D call TRBD1 (5 bases). Germline CDR1 reads SEHNR; CDR2 reads FQNEAQ (reference sequence). CDR3 size: 15 residues. The CDR3 spells CSSSLDRGVLEPQHF. In DNA, the CDR3 is TGTTCCAGCAGCTTAGATAGGGGTGTTTTGGAGCCCCAGCATTTT.

The chain recombines TRBV28 with TRBJ2-5; perhaps TRBD1 as D (5 bases). Trimming stripped 8 bases from V and 6 bases from J, with 10 bases between. The CDR3 spans 11 residues. Per the germline V gene, CDR1 is MDHEN and CDR2 is SYDVKM. The CDR3 sequence: CASVGRKTQYF. In DNA form, the CDR3 reads TGTGCCAGCGTGGGGCGTAAGACCCAGTACTTC.